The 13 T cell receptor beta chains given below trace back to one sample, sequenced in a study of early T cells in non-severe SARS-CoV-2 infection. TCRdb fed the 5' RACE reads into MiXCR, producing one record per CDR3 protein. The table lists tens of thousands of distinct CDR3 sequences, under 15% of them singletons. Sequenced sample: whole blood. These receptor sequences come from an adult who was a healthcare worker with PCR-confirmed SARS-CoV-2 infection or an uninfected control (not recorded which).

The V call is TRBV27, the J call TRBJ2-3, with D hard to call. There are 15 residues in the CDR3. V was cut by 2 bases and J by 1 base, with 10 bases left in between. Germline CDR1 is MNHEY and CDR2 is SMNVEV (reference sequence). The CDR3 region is CASSLVEDGTDTQYF. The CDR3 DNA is TGTGCCAGCAGTTTAGTAGAGGATGGCACAGATACGCAGTATTTT.

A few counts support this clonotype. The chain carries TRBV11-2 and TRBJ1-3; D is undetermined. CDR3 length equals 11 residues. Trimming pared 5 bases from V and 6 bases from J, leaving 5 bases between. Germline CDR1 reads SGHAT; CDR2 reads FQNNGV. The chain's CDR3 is CASSVLNTIYF. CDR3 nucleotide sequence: TGTGCCAGCAGCGTCTTAAACACCATATATTTT. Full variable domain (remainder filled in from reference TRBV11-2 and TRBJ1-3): EAGVAQSPRYKIIEKRQSVAFWCNPISGHATLYWYQQILGQGPKLLIQFQNNGVVDDSQLPKDRFSAERLKGVDSTLKIQPAKLEDSAVYLCASSVLNTIYFGEGSWLTVV.

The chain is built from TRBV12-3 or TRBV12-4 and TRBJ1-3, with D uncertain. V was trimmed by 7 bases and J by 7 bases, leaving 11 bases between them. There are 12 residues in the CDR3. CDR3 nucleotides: TGTGCCAGCACCCCCTCTTTTAACACCATATATTTT. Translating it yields CASTPSFNTIYF.

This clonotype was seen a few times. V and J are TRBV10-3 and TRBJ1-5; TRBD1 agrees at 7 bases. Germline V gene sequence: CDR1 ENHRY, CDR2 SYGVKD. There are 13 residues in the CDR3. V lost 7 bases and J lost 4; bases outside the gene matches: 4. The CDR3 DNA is TGTGCCATCAATAGGGACAGAAATCAGCCCCAGCATTTT. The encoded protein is CAINRDRNQPQHF.

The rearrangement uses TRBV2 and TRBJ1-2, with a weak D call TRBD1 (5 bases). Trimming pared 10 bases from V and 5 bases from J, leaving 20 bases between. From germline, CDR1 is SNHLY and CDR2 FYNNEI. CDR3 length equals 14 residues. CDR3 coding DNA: TGTGCCACCAAAAGGGAACAGGATGCGTATGGCTACACCTTC. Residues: CATKREQDAYGYTF.

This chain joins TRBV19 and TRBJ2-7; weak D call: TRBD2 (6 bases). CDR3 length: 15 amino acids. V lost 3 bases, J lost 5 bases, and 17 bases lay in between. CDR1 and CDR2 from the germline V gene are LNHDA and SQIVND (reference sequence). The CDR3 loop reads CASSMLPGSWDEQYF. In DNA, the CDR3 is TGTGCCAGTAGTATGTTGCCCGGGAGCTGGGACGAGCAGTACTTC.

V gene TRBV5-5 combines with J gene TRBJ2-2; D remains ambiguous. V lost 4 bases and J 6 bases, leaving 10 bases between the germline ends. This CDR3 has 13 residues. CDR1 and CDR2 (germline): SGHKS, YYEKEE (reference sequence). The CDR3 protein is CASSRSAAGELFF. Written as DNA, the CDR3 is TGTGCCAGCAGCCGGAGTGCGGCCGGGGAGCTGTTTTTT. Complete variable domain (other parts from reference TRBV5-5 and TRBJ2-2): DAGVTQSPTHLIKTRGQQVTLRCSPISGHKSVSWYQQVLGQGPQFIFQYYEKEERGRGNFPDRFSARQFPNYSSELNVNALLLGDSALYLCASSRSAAGELFFGEGSRLTVL.

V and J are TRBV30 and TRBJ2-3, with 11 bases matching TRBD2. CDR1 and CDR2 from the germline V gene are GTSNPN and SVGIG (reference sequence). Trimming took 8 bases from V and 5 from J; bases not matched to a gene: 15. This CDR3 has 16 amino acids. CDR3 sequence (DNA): TGTGCCGGAACTAGCGGGAGTGGGTTCGCGCTAGATACGCAGTATTTT. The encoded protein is CAGTSGSGFALDTQYF.

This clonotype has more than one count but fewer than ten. The CDR3 DNA follows: TGTGCCAGCAGCTTAGTTAGCCCGGAAAAAACAGATACGCAGTATTTT. It specifies CASSLVSPEKTDTQYF. The chain employs TRBV7-2 and TRBJ2-3, with D unclear. CDR1 and CDR2 from the germline V gene are SGHTA and FQGNSA. This CDR3 region has 16 residues. V was clipped by 1 base and J by 3 bases, with 14 bases between them.

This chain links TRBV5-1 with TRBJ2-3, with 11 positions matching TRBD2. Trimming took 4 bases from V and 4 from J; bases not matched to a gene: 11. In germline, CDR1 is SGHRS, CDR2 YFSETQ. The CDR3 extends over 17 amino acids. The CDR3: CASSLAGGGLLSDTQYF. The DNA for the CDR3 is TGCGCCAGCAGCCTAGCGGGAGGAGGGTTGTTGTCAGATACGCAGTATTTT.

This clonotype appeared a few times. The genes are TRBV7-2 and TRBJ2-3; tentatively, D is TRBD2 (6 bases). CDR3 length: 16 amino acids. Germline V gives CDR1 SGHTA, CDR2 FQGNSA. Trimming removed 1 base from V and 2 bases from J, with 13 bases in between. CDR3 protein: CASSLETGVLTDTQYF. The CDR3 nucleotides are TGTGCCAGCAGCTTAGAAACGGGAGTCCTCACAGATACGCAGTATTTT.

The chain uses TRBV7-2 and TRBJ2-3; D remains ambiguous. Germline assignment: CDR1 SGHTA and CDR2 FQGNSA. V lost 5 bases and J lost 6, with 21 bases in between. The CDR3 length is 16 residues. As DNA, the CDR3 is TGTGCCAGCAGCACCTTTGACTCTTTCCCGCCGGATACGCAGTATTTT. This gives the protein CASSTFDSFPPDTQYF.

CDR3 DNA: TGCACCAGCAGCCAATTAAAGTCTGAGACCGATACGCAGTATTTT. Amino acids: CTSSQLKSETDTQYF. The chain joins TRBV1 to TRBJ2-3. TRBV1 is classified as a pseudogene. CDR3 length equals 15 residues.